The 15 T cell receptor beta chains given below trace back to one sample, sequenced in a study of T cell responses to AZD1222 COVID-19 vaccine. This table comes from immunoSEQ multiplex PCR, and its TCRdb copy is limited to in-frame clones, with some not included. Among fewer than 150,000 clones listed, around 89% were seen once. The specimen was peripheral blood, collected 28 days after the second AZD1222 dose. Every receptor here comes from an adult who received the AZD1222 COVID-19 vaccine.

This clone was counted between two and nine times. The chain employs TRBV7-2 and TRBJ2-7; TRBD2 matches 11 bases. Germline CDR1 and CDR2: SGHTA and FQGNSA. The CDR3 length is 17 residues. V shed 4 bases and J 5 bases; nucleotides not matched to a gene: 13. The CDR3 DNA follows: TGTGCCAGCAGCTCTAGGACTAGCGGGTGGGGGTTCAACGAGCAGTACTTC. Translating gives CASSSRTSGWGFNEQYF. Looking up the rest from reference TRBV7-2 and TRBJ2-7 gives the full variable domain: GAGVSQSPSNKVTEKGKDVELRCDPISGHTALYWYRQSLGQGLEFLIYFQGNSAPDKSGLPSDRFSAERTGGSVSTLTIQRTQQEDSAVYLCASSSRTSGWGFNEQYFGPGTRLTVT.

With respect to this clone: A junction boundary mismatches the germline segment, possibly from a read error. The chain couples TRBV5-4 to TRBJ2-5; the D gene is possibly TRBD2 (5 bases). The CDR3 consists of 14 residues. Germline-derived CDR1 and CDR2 are SGHNT and YYREEE (reference sequence). Written as DNA, the CDR3 is TGTGCCAGCCGCTTGACCGGGGAACTAGAGACCCAGTACTTC. Its protein product is CASRLTGELETQYF.

The chain links TRBV21-1 to TRBJ2-7; the table's D call, TRBD2, has no DNA check behind it. TRBV21-1 is tagged as a pseudogene. The length of the CDR3 is 17 residues. The CDR3 spells CASSVYSGFLGSYEQYF. CDR3 bases: TGTGCCAGCAGCGTCTATTCCGGGTTCCTAGGCTCCTACGAGCAGTACTTC.

This clone has only a few counts. The CDR3 loop reads CAWSVLGLATYEQYF. The CDR3 nucleotides are TGTGCCTGGAGTGTACTGGGACTAGCGACCTACGAGCAGTACTTC. The rearrangement joins TRBV30 to TRBJ2-7; 10 bases line up with TRBD2. V gave up 0 bases and J gave up 2 bases; unmatched junction bases: 4. The V gene's germline CDR1 is GTSNPN and CDR2 SVGIG (reference sequence). The CDR3 sequence is 15 residues long.

This clone came up once. The V and J genes are TRBV5-4 and TRBJ2-3, with a tentative D call TRBD2 (7 bases). Trimming took off 4 bases at V and 2 bases at J, with 14 bases between the two ends. CDR3 length equals 15 residues. Germline V gene lookup returns CDR1 SGHNT and CDR2 YYREEE (reference sequence). CDR3 amino acids: CASSGRGGDTDTQYF. The CDR3 region has the DNA TGTGCCAGCAGCGGCAGGGGAGGGGACACAGATACGCAGTATTTT.

V and J are TRBV5-1 and TRBJ2-3; 13 bases line up with TRBD2. Germline trimming cut 7 bases from V and 3 bases from J; bases unmatched to any gene: 8. The V gene's germline CDR1 is SGHRS and CDR2 YFSETQ. The CDR3 has 16 amino acids. The CDR3 coding sequence is TGCGCCAGCGGGAGGACTAGCGGGAGTTCGACAGATACGCAGTATTTT. Residues: CASGRTSGSSTDTQYF.

The rearrangement uses TRBV30 and TRBJ1-1; unclear D gene. Germline assignment: CDR1 GTSNPN and CDR2 SVGIG (reference sequence). V was pared by 1 base and J by 2 bases, with 5 bases between. This CDR3 region has 12 residues. CDR3 nucleotide sequence: TGTGCCTGGAGTGGCCTAAACACTGAAGCTTTCTTT. It yields the protein CAWSGLNTEAFF.

This clone was found a few times. V is TRBV30 and J is TRBJ2-7, with 8 bases aligning to TRBD1. Germline-derived CDR1 and CDR2 are GTSNPN and SVGIG (reference sequence). Unmatched junction bases numbered 6, after V lost 1 base and J lost 1 base. The CDR3 is made up of 15 amino acids. As DNA, the CDR3 is TGTGCCTGGAGTGGAGGTAGGACAGGGTCCTACGAGCAGTACTTC. Translating gives CAWSGGRTGSYEQYF. The full variable domain, with the rest looked up from reference TRBV30 and TRBJ2-7, is SQTIHQWPATLVQPVGSPLSLECTVEGTSNPNLYWYRQAAGRGLQLLFYSVGIGQISSEVPQNLSASRPQDRQFILSSKKLLLSDSGFYLCAWSGGRTGSYEQYFGPGTRLTVT.

J is TRBJ1-4 and V is TRBV12-3 or TRBV12-4, with D tentatively TRBD1 (5 bases). The V end was cut by 6 bases, the J end by 0 bases, with 5 bases between. The CDR3 length is 13 residues. The CDR3 DNA is TGTGCCAGCAGACAGGCAACTAATGAAAAACTGTTTTTT. Translation: CASRQATNEKLFF.

The CDR3 spells CASSYSRSGRAGADTQYF. The DNA for the CDR3 is TGTGCCAGCAGTTACAGTAGGAGCGGGAGGGCCGGTGCAGATACGCAGTATTTT. This sequence joins TRBV6-2 or TRBV6-3 and TRBJ2-3; 10 nucleotides align to TRBD2. V trimming: 2 bases; J trimming: 4 bases; junction bases outside the gene matches: 12. The germline V gene has CDR1 MNHEY and CDR2 SVGEGT. The CDR3 runs to 18 residues.

This chain connects TRBV11-3 to TRBJ2-5, with 7 nucleotides matching TRBD1. The CDR3 runs to 14 residues. Germline CDR1 and CDR2: SGHNT and YENEEA. J gave up 5 bases and V 5 bases, and 8 bases lay outside the gene matches. The CDR3 coding sequence is TGTGCCAGCAGCGTGACAGGGTGGGGGGAGACCCAGTACTTC. Translation: CASSVTGWGETQYF.

CDR3: CASSPHRQGTLNSPLHF. The CDR3 DNA follows: TGTGCCAGTAGTCCCCATCGGCAGGGGACATTAAATTCACCCCTCCACTTT. The chain couples TRBV19 to TRBJ1-6, with a possible D match to TRBD1 (6 bases). Germline V CDR1 and CDR2: LNHDA, SQIVND (reference sequence). V lost 5 bases, J lost 7 bases, and 21 bases lay in between. The CDR3 sequence is 17 residues long.

This clone has a single count. The J gene is TRBJ2-3, the V gene TRBV9, with D maybe TRBD2 (5 bases). Germline loops: CDR1 SGDLS, CDR2 YYNGEE. The CDR3 consists of 15 residues. V was trimmed by 0 bases and J by 1 base, leaving 9 bases between them. As DNA, the CDR3 is TGTGCCAGCAGCGTAGGAGGGTTTGGCACAGATACGCAGTATTTT. This encodes CASSVGGFGTDTQYF.

The CDR3 sequence: CASSLSPSTRFYGYTF. In DNA, the CDR3 is TGTGCCAGCAGCTTAAGTCCCAGCACTAGATTTTATGGCTACACCTTC. The chain uses TRBV7-2 and TRBJ1-2; unclear D gene. Germline CDR1 SGHTA, CDR2 FQGNSA. This CDR3 is built from 16 residues. V was pared by 2 bases and J by 5 bases, with 18 bases between. Combining the CDR3 with reference TRBV7-2 and TRBJ1-2 gives the whole variable domain GAGVSQSPSNKVTEKGKDVELRCDPISGHTALYWYRQSLGQGLEFLIYFQGNSAPDKSGLPSDRFSAERTGGSVSTLTIQRTQQEDSAVYLCASSLSPSTRFYGYTFGSGTRLTVV.

This clone was counted between two and nine times. CDR3 in DNA: TGTGCCACCAGTGGCGGGCAGGGCATCTATGGCTACACCTTC. Protein sequence: CATSGGQGIYGYTF. V gene TRBV24-1 combines with J gene TRBJ1-2; weak D call: TRBD1 (5 bases). The CDR3 loop spans 14 amino acids. Germline CDR1 KGHDR, CDR2 SFDVKD. Trimming stripped 5 bases from V and 4 bases from J, with 13 bases between.